The entry that follows covers one TCR beta chain sequence. The data originate from a study of technical replicates of blood from a handful of donors. The assay was immunoSEQ multiplex PCR, and TCRdb's table has in-frame clones only and misses some. The table shows 65,000 to 95,000 clones, with roughly 93% occurring only once. The CDR3 covers 19 residues. J gave up 1 base and V 8 bases, and 18 bases lay outside the gene matches. The germline V gene encodes CDR1 MDHEN and CDR2 SYDVKM. The J gene is TRBJ2-2, the V gene TRBV28; TRBD1 agrees at 8 bases. The sequence was obtained from a human donor in good health. The sample comprised T cells isolated from PBMCs. Here the CDR3 reads CASYQIRDRSTLNTGELFF. CDR3 nucleotide sequence: TGTGCCAGCTATCAAATCCGGGACAGGTCAACCTTGAACACCGGGGAGCTGTTTTTT.